Listed below are T cell receptor beta chains from one sample, sequenced in a study of CXCR3-negative and CXCR3-positive naive CD8 T cells. TCRdb reanalyzed the 5' RACE reads and collapses them to one entry per CDR3 protein, without DNA. The repertoire table contains 45,000 or so distinct CDR3 sequences. The sample was memory CD8+ T cells from blood. Receptors originate from a human donor in good health. Some clones in this sample may be carry-over from other donors' samples. Both conserved end residues are part of each CDR3. Fields, in order: V gene, J gene, clone size, CDR3 protein. Clone size is stated in some rows and not others, as once, few, many or a class when expanded.

V: TRBV23-1; J: TRBJ2-1; size: NA; CDR3: CASSQSTLAGYNEQFF
V: TRBV6-2/TRBV6-3; J: TRBJ2-2; size: NA; CDR3: CASSFPLGIGELFF
V: TRBV29-1; J: TRBJ2-7; size: NA; CDR3: CSGDRGRGTYEQYF
V: TRBV4-1; J: TRBJ1-6; size: NA; CDR3: CASSQLQGEASPLHF
V: TRBV7-9; J: TRBJ2-3; size: NA; CDR3: CASSPPGGTDTQYF
V: TRBV29-1; J: TRBJ2-5; size: NA; CDR3: CSVPFQETQYF
V: TRBV7-9; J: TRBJ2-7; size: NA; CDR3: CASSLGLQGDQNEQYF
V: TRBV7-8; J: TRBJ2-1; size: NA; CDR3: CAIGTDSYNEQFF
V: TRBV28; J: TRBJ1-5; size: NA; CDR3: CATVPSGASWYQPQHF
V: TRBV7-9; J: TRBJ2-5; size: NA; CDR3: CASSRKSQGQETQYF
V: TRBV27; J: TRBJ2-1; size: NA; CDR3: CASSLSSHSYNEQFF
V: TRBV9; J: TRBJ2-7; size: NA; CDR3: CASSPSGQVLNEQYF
V: TRBV6-1; J: TRBJ2-1; size: large; CDR3: CASSEVAGGYNEQFF
V: TRBV30; J: TRBJ2-7; size: NA; CDR3: CAWSPWTGEEQYF
V: TRBV10-3; J: TRBJ2-7; size: NA; CDR3: CAISEPRERVLPSEQYF
V: TRBV4-1; J: TRBJ1-1; size: NA; CDR3: CASSKTGMNTEAFF
V: TRBV29-1; J: TRBJ1-5; size: NA; CDR3: CSTGTGGGQPQHF
V: TRBV29-1; J: TRBJ2-1; size: NA; CDR3: CSVDGTGEGNEQFF
V: TRBV27; J: TRBJ2-7; size: NA; CDR3: CASSPTGTGVDEQYF
V: TRBV5-1; J: TRBJ1-6; size: NA; CDR3: CASSSFPVDHSPLHF
V: TRBV7-3; J: TRBJ2-1; size: NA; CDR3: CASSSGPGFYNEQFF
V: TRBV28; J: TRBJ2-7; size: NA; CDR3: CASSLGLYEQYF
V: TRBV2; J: TRBJ2-1; size: NA; CDR3: CASSDSPGVYNEQFF
V: TRBV5-6; J: TRBJ2-1; size: NA; CDR3: CASSLGVRDRGNEQFF
V: TRBV4-2; J: TRBJ2-3; size: NA; CDR3: CASSQYYEATDTQYF
V: TRBV7-8; J: TRBJ2-2; size: NA; CDR3: CASSLGTDTTGELFF
V: TRBV12-3/TRBV12-4; J: TRBJ2-3; size: NA; CDR3: CAIGLAGATQYF
V: TRBV19; J: TRBJ2-7; size: NA; CDR3: CASSISGDEQYF
V: TRBV6-5; J: TRBJ2-7; size: NA; CDR3: CASSFGTDGSYEQYF
V: TRBV7-8; J: TRBJ2-7; size: NA; CDR3: CASSPVDRSYEQYF
V: TRBV5-1; J: TRBJ2-2; size: NA; CDR3: CASRDSNTGELFF
V: TRBV28; J: TRBJ2-1; size: NA; CDR3: CASSTRPGSYNEQFF
V: TRBV12-3/TRBV12-4; J: TRBJ2-5; size: NA; CDR3: CASNTDRGQETQYF
V: TRBV4-1; J: TRBJ2-7; size: NA; CDR3: CASSQRVAGSYEQYF
V: TRBV9; J: TRBJ2-1; size: NA; CDR3: CASSVVAEPGNEQFF
V: TRBV5-1; J: TRBJ1-5; size: NA; CDR3: CASSLARGQLDFNQPQHF
V: TRBV7-7; J: TRBJ2-1; size: NA; CDR3: CASSLSSYNEQFF
V: TRBV29-1; J: TRBJ2-3; size: NA; CDR3: CSVDLLDTQYF
V: TRBV6-2/TRBV6-3; J: TRBJ2-7; size: NA; CDR3: CASTGRTGSYEQYF
V: TRBV28; J: TRBJ2-7; size: NA; CDR3: CASSLAPGSYEQYF
V: TRBV29-1; J: TRBJ1-2; size: NA; CDR3: CSVEDRAVQGNYGYTF
V: TRBV9; J: TRBJ2-1; size: NA; CDR3: CASSGLAVNNEQFF
V: TRBV29-1; J: TRBJ1-2; size: NA; CDR3: CSGGPVFNYGYTF
V: TRBV6-5; J: TRBJ1-1; size: NA; CDR3: CASSYGTGRDTEAFF
V: TRBV7-8; J: TRBJ2-5; size: NA; CDR3: CASSLVKGGGPRETQYF
V: TRBV4-3; J: TRBJ2-3; size: NA; CDR3: CASSQDTSGADTQYF
V: TRBV28; J: TRBJ2-7; size: NA; CDR3: CASTDRKDEQYF
V: TRBV29-1; J: TRBJ2-7; size: NA; CDR3: CSVEGGLGTYEQYF
V: TRBV20-1; J: TRBJ2-2; size: NA; CDR3: CSARDPGDRELFF
V: TRBV20-1; J: TRBJ2-7; size: NA; CDR3: CSARGRDRELYEQYF
V: TRBV12-3/TRBV12-4; J: TRBJ1-2; size: NA; CDR3: CASRPPGQAHGYTF
V: TRBV5-1; J: TRBJ1-2; size: NA; CDR3: CASSRVGDYGYTF
V: TRBV14; J: TRBJ2-7; size: NA; CDR3: CASSQLAGGHYEQYF
V: TRBV6-6; J: TRBJ1-1; size: NA; CDR3: CASTLTEYDTEAFF
V: TRBV29-1; J: TRBJ1-2; size: NA; CDR3: CSVVPNYYGYTF
V: TRBV7-6; J: TRBJ2-2; size: NA; CDR3: CASSLASSAGELFF
V: TRBV9; J: TRBJ2-7; size: NA; CDR3: CASSVQPFYEQYF
V: TRBV7-9; J: TRBJ2-7; size: NA; CDR3: CASSHRDRLWEQYF
V: TRBV20-1; J: TRBJ2-7; size: NA; CDR3: CSARDTASSYEQYF
V: TRBV7-9; J: TRBJ2-2; size: NA; CDR3: CASTGAGVLQGTGELFF